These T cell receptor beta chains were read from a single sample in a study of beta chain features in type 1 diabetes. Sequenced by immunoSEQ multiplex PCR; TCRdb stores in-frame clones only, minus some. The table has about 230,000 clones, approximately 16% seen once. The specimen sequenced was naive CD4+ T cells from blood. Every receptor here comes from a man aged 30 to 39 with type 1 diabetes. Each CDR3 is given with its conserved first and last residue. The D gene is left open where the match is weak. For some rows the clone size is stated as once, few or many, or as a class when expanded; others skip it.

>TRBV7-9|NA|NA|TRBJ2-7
CASSLGGSTGYEQYF
TGTGCCAGCAGCTTAGGGGGATCGACAGGCTACGAGCAGTACTTC
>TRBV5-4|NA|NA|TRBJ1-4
CASRPRDANEKLFF
TGTGCCAGCAGGCCCCGGGACGCTAATGAAAAACTGTTTTTT
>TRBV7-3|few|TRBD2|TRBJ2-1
CASSQGLANDEQFF
TGTGCCAGCAGTCAAGGACTAGCGAATGATGAGCAGTTCTTC
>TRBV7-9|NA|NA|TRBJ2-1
CASSGELDKRKSYNEQFF
TGTGCCAGCTCCGGGGAGTTGGACAAGCGGAAATCCTACAATGAGCAGTTCTTC
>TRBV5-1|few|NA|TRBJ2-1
CASSSETHSYNEQFF
TGCGCCAGCAGCTCGGAGACACACTCCTACAATGAGCAGTTCTTC
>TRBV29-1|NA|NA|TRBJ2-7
CSVTTGKSGYEQYF
TGCAGCGTCACGACCGGAAAAAGTGGCTACGAGCAGTACTTC
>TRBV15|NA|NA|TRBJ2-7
CATSRELDSYEQYF
TGTGCCACCAGCAGAGAGCTCGACAGCTACGAGCAGTACTTC
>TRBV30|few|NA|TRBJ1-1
CAWNRLNTEAFF
TGTGCCTGGAATAGATTGAACACTGAAGCTTTCTTT
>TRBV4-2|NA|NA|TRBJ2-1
CASSHDTRYEQFF
TGTGCCAGCAGCCATGATACTAGGTATGAGCAGTTCTTC
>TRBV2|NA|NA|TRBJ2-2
CASSYTVNTGELFF
TGTGCCAGCAGTTATACAGTGAACACCGGGGAGCTGTTTTTT
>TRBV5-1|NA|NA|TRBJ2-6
CASSWITGYSGANVLTF
TGCGCCAGCAGCTGGATCACAGGTTACTCTGGGGCCAACGTCCTGACTTTC
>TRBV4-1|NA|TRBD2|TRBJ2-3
CASSQEVAGGGTDTQYF
TGCGCCAGCAGCCAAGAAGTGGCGGGAGGAGGGACAGATACGCAGTATTTT
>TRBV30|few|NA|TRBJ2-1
CAWSGGGSRNEQFF
TGTGCCTGGAGTGGGGGAGGTAGCCGGAATGAGCAGTTCTTC
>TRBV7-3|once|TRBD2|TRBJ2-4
CAPPDSGRAKNIQYF
TGTGCCCCCCCGGATAGCGGGAGAGCGAAAAACATTCAGTACTTC
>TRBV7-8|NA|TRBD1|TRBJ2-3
CASSSSDREDTDTQYF
TGTGCCAGCAGCTCCTCCGACAGGGAAGACACAGATACGCAGTATTTT
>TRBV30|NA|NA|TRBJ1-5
CAWSGEYSNQPQHF
TGTGCCTGGAGTGGGGAGTATAGCAATCAGCCCCAGCATTTT
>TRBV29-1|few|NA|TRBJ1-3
CSARGDSGNTIYF
TGCAGCGCCAGAGGGGACTCTGGAAACACCATATATTTT
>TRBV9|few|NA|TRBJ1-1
CASSVEGIRTEAFF
TGTGCCAGCAGCGTAGAAGGGATTCGCACTGAAGCTTTCTTT
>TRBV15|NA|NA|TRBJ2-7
CATSRDKGVSYEQYF
TGTGCCACCAGCAGAGATAAAGGGGTATCCTACGAGCAGTACTTC
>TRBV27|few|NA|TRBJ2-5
CASSIRRGETQYF
TGTGCCAGCAGTATTCGAAGAGGAGAGACCCAGTACTTC
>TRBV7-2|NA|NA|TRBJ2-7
CASTSTYEQYF
TGTGCCAGCACCTCCACTTACGAGCAGTACTTC
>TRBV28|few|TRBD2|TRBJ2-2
CASSPGTSGSSGELFF
TGTGCCAGCAGTCCCGGGACTAGCGGGAGTAGCGGGGAGCTGTTTTTT
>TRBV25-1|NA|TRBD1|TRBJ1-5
CASSESGTGNGQPQHF
TGTGCCAGCAGTGAATCTGGGACAGGGAACGGTCAGCCCCAGCATTTT
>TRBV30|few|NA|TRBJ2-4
CAWSVRYIQYF
TGTGCCTGGAGTGTACGGTACATTCAGTACTTC
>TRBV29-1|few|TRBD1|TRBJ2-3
CSVRGQGFSTDTQYF
TGCAGCGTTCGGGGACAGGGCTTTAGCACAGATACGCAGTATTTT
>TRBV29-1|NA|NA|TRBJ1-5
CSVNSGLNQPQHF
TGCAGCGTGAACTCCGGCCTAAATCAGCCCCAGCATTTT
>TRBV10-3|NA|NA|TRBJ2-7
CAISESRRAHEQYF
TGTGCCATCAGTGAGTCGCGAAGGGCCCACGAGCAGTACTTC